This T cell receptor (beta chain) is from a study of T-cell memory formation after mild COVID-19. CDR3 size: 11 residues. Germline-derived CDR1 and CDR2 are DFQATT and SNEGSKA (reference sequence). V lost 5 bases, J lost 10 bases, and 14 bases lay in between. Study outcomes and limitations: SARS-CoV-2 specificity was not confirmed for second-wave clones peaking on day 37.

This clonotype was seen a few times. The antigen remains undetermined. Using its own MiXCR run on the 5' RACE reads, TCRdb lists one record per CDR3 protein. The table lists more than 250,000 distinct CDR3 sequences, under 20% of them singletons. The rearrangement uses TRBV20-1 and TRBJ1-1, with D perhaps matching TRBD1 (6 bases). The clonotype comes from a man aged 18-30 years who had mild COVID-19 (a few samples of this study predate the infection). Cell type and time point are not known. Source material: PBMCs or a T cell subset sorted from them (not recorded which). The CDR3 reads CSAEQGRVAFF. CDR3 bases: TGCAGTGCTGAGCAGGGGAGGGTAGCTTTCTTT.